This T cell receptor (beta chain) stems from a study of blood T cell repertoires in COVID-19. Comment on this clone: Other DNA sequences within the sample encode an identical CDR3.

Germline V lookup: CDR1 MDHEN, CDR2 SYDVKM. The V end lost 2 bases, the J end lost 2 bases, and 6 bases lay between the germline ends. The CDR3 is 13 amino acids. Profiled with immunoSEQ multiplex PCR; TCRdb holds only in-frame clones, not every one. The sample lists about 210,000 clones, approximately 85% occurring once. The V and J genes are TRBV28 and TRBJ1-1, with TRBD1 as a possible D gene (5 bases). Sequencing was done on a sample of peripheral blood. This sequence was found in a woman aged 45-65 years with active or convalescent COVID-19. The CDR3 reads CASSLRGNTEAFF. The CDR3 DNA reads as TGTGCCAGCAGTTTAAGGGGTAACACTGAAGCTTTCTTT.